The sequence of this T cell receptor beta chain was determined in a study of blood T cell repertoires in COVID-19. The wider study: Specimens from acute and convalescent COVID-19 originated in the United States, Italy and Spain.

The method was immunoSEQ multiplex PCR; TCRdb's version includes in-frame clones alone and lacks a portion of them. This sample has 110,000 to 150,000 clones, with approximately 84% found just once. Trimming at V came to 3 bases and at J to 3 bases, leaving 7 bases not matched to a gene. CDR3 size: 15 residues. Germline V lookup: CDR1 DFQATT, CDR2 SNEGSKA (reference sequence). This receptor was identified in a human donor in a cohort sampled during active COVID-19. The rearrangement links TRBV20-1 to TRBJ1-2, with 10 bases that match TRBD1. Sequenced: peripheral blood. CDR3 coding DNA: TGCAGTGCTAGTCCTAGGACAGGGGGTGACTATGGCTACACCTTC. This translates into CSASPRTGGDYGYTF.